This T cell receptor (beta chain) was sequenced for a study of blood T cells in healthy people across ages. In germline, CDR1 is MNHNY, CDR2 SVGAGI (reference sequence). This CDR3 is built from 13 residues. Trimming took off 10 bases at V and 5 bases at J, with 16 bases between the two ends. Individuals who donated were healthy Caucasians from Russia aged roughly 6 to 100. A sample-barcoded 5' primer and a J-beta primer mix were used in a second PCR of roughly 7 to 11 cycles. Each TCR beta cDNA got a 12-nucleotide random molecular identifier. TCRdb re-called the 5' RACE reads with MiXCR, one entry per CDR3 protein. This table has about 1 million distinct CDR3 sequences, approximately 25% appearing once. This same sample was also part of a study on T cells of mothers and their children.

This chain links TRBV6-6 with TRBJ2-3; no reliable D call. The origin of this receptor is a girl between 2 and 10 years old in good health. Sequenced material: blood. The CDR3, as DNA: TGTGCCACCCTTCGGCTTAAGGGAGATACGCAGTATTTT. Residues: CATLRLKGDTQYF.